The clone carrying this T cell receptor beta chain appeared many times. What it recognizes is unknown. This sample was included in a study of T cell repertoires in cytomegalovirus infection. Study findings and constraints: Adding up the frequency of public TCR beta families identified people who carried CMV plus the relevant HLA. In two of eight donors, the top clonotype was HLA-C-restricted CMV-specific.

Via MiXCR, TCRdb re-called the reads, giving one row per CDR3 protein. Altogether hundreds of thousands of distinct CDR3 sequences are present, about a sixth being singletons, with the ten largest covering around 12%. Sequenced: PBMCs. The sequence derives from a human donor in good health (CMV status not recorded). Some clones in this sample may be carry-over from other donors' samples.

The CDR3: CASTRENPNTGELFF. CDR3 coding DNA: TGTGCCAGTACAAGGGAAAATCCGAACACCGGGGAGCTGTTTTTT. J is TRBJ2-2 and V is TRBV6-1, with no clear D. The germline gives CDR1 MNHNS, CDR2 SASEGT. CDR3 length equals 15 residues. V was pared by 9 bases and J by 0 bases, with 14 bases between.